A selection of T cell receptor beta chains follows, all from one sample in a study of cytomegalovirus exposure and HLA in healthy donors. TCRdb's table, derived via immunoSEQ multiplex PCR, lists solely in-frame clones and lacks some. This repertoire includes about 51,000 clones. The sequenced material came from PBMCs. The receptors were sampled from a man between 35 and 55 years old in good health and CMV-seropositive. Each CDR3 is given with its conserved first and last residue. A D gene is named only where the DNA matches it firmly.

j_call,v_call,cdr3_length,d_call,cdr3_aa,cdr3_nt
TRBJ2-7,TRBV6-5,15,-,CASSYSEALSYEQYF,TGTGCCAGCAGTTACTCGGAGGCCCTCTCCTACGAGCAGTACTTC
TRBJ2-3,TRBV15,20,TRBD1,CATSRDSPAGTDFGTDTQYF,TGTGCCACCAGCAGAGATAGTCCGGCCGGGACAGACTTCGGTACAGATACGCAGTATTTT
TRBJ2-3,TRBV29-1,12,-,CSVEGATDTQYF,TGCAGCGTGGAGGGGGCGACGGATACGCAGTATTTT
TRBJ2-7,TRBV19,15,TRBD1,CASSTEQGAAYEQYF,TGTGCCAGTAGTACGGAGCAGGGGGCTGCCTACGAGCAGTACTTC
TRBJ2-3,TRBV9,16,TRBD2,CASSVDIAGGQDTQYF,TGTGCCAGCAGCGTGGACATAGCGGGGGGGCAAGATACGCAGTATTTT
TRBJ2-6,TRBV4-3,17,TRBD2,CASREGGAEGGANVLTF,TGCGCCAGCCGGGAGGGGGGCGCCGAGGGGGGGGCCAACGTCCTGACTTTC
TRBJ2-7,TRBV11-2,13,TRBD1,CASSFWTGEEQYF,TGTGCCAGCAGCTTTTGGACAGGGGAAGAGCAGTACTTC
TRBJ2-1,TRBV5-6,17,TRBD2,CASPFGTSGHSYNEQFF,TGTGCCAGCCCCTTTGGGACTAGCGGGCACTCCTACAATGAGCAGTTCTTC
TRBJ2-7,TRBV30,15,-,CAWRAHDRSKYEQYF,TGTGCCTGGAGGGCCCATGACAGGTCAAAGTACGAGCAGTACTTC
TRBJ1-5,TRBV30,14,-,CAWSPGAGNQPQHF,TGTGCCTGGAGTCCAGGGGCAGGCAATCAGCCCCAGCATTTT